This TCR beta chain came from a study of blood T cells in healthy people across ages. Background on the study: In model experiments, template switching was able to capture about one barcoded beta molecule for every two T cells that were present. General study results and limits: It was held that diversity estimates obtained from one million T cells represented underestimates.

Details on this clonotype: The antigen is not known.

Combining a sample-barcoded 5' primer with a J-beta primer mix, a second PCR ran for 7 to 11 cycles. All samples yielded 3 million or more CDR3-containing paired-end reads. TCRdb re-called the 5' RACE reads with MiXCR, one entry per CDR3 protein. The table lists around 790,000 distinct CDR3 sequences, approximately 48% of them singletons. This sequence originates from a man in his 60s in good health. Sequencing was carried out using blood.

CDR3 in amino acids: CASSGGQATNEKLFF. Here the CDR3 DNA reads TGCGCCAGCAGCGGCGGACAAGCAACTAATGAAAAACTGTTTTTT. The genes are TRBV5-1 and TRBJ1-4; D is possibly TRBD1 (5 bases). This CDR3 contains 15 residues. The germline V and J ends were trimmed by 4 bases and 0 bases, with 10 bases remaining between them. Germline-derived CDR1 and CDR2 are SGHRS and YFSETQ.